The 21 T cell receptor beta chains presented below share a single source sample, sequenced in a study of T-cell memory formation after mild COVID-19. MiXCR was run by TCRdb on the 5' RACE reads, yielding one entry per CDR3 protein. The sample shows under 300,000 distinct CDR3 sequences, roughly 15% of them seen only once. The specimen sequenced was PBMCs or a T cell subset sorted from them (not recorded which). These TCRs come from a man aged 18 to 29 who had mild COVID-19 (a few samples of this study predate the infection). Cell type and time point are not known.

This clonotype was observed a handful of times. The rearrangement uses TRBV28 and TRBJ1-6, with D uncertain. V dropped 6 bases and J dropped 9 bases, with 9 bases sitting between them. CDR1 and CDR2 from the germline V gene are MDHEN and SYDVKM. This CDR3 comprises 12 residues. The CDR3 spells CASRGLISPLHF. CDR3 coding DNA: TGTGCCAGCAGAGGGCTAATTTCACCCCTCCACTTT.

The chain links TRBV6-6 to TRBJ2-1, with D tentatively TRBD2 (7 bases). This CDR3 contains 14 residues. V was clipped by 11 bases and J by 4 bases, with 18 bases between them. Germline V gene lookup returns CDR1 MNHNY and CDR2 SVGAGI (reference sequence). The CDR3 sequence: CAGGGGASYNEQFF. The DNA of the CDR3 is TGTGCCGGGGGAGGGGGGGCTTCTTACAATGAGCAGTTCTTC.

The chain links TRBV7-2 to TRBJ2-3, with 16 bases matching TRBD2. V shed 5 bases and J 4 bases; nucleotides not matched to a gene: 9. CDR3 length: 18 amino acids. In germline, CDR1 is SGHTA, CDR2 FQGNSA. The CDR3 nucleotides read TGTGCCAGCAGCGTTCAGACGGGACTAGCGGGGGGGGCAGATACGCAGTATTTT. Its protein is CASSVQTGLAGGADTQYF.

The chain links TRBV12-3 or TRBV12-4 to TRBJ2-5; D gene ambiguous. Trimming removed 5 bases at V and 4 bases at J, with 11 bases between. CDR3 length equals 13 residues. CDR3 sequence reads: CASSLGWRETQYF. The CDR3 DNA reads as TGTGCCAGCAGTCTAGGGTGGCGAGAGACCCAGTACTTC.

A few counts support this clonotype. The CDR3 DNA reads as TGTGCCAGCAGTTTACAGACTGGGCTCTACGAGCAGTACTTC. Translated: CASSLQTGLYEQYF. This rearrangement joins TRBV6-1 to TRBJ2-7, with D uncertain. CDR3 length equals 14 residues. CDR1 MNHNS and CDR2 SASEGT come from the germline V gene. V was clipped by 5 bases and J by 3 bases, with 14 bases between them.

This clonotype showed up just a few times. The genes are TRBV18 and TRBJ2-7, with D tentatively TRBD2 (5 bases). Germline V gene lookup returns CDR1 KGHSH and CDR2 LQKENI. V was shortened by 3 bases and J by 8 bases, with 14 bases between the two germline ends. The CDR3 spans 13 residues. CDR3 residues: CASSPVGGDQQYF. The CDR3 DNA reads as TGTGCCAGCTCACCGGTCGGAGGAGACCAGCAGTACTTC.

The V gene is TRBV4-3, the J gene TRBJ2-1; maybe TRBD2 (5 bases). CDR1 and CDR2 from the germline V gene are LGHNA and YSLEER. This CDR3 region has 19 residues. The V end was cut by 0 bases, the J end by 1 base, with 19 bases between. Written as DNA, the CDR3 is TGCGCCAGCAGCCAAGATCCGTCCGGGGTTCTAAATTCCTACAATGAGCAGTTCTTC. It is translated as CASSQDPSGVLNSYNEQFF.

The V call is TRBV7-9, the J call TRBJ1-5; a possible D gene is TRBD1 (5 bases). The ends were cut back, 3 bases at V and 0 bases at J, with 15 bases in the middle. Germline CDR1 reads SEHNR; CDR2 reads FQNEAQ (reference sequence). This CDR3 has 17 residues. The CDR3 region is CASSFHAGSYSNQPQHF. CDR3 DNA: TGTGCCAGCAGCTTTCACGCAGGGTCTTATAGCAATCAGCCCCAGCATTTT. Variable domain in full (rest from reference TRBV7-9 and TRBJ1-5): DTGVSQNPRHKITKRGQNVTFRCDPISEHNRLYWYRQTLGQGPEFLTYFQNEAQLEKSRLLSDRFSAERPKGSFSTLEIQRTEQGDSAMYLCASSFHAGSYSNQPQHFGDGTRLSIL.

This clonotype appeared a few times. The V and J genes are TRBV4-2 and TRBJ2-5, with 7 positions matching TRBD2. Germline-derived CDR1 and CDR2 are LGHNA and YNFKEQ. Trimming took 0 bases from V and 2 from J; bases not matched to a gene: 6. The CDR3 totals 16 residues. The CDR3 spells CASSQEPSGTQETQYF. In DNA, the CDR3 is TGTGCCAGCAGCCAAGAGCCTAGCGGAACACAAGAGACCCAGTACTTC.

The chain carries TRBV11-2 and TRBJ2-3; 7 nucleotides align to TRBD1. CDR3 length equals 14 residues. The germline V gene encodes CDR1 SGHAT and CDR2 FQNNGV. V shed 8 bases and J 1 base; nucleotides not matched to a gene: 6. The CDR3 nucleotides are TGTGCCAGCCGACAGGGTGGCGGCACAGATACGCAGTATTTT. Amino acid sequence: CASRQGGGTDTQYF.

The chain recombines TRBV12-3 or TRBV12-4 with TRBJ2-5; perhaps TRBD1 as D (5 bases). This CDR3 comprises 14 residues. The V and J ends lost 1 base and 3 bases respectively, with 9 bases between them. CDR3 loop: CASSLEGPEETQYF. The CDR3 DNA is TGTGCCAGCAGTTTAGAGGGGCCAGAAGAGACCCAGTACTTC.

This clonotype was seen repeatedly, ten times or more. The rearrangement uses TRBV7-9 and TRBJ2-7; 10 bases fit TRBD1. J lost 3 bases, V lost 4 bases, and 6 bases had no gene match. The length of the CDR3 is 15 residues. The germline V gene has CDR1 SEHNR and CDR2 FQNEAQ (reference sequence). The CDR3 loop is CASSSGDRGNYEQYV. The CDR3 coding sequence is TGTGCCAGCAGCTCTGGGGACAGGGGAAACTACGAGCAGTACGTC.

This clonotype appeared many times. CDR3 bases: TGCGCCAGCAGCTTGGGTGGGCATGAGCAGTTCTTC. Translated, it gives CASSLGGHEQFF. The rearrangement uses TRBV5-1 and TRBJ2-1; D not certain. Germline V lookup: CDR1 SGHRS, CDR2 YFSETQ. V was shortened by 0 bases and J by 8 bases, with 6 bases between the two germline ends. The CDR3 contains 12 residues.

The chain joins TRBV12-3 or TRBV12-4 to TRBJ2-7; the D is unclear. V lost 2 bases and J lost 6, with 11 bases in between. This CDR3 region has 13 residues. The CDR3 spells CASSLLADGEQYV. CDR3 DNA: TGTGCCAGCAGTTTATTGGCTGACGGCGAGCAGTACGTC.

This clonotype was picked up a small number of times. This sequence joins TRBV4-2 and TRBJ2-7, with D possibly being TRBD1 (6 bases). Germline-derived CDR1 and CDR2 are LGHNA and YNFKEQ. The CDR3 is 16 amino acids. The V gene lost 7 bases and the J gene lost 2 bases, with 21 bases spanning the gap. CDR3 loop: CASTQGGAGTPYEQYF. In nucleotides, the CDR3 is TGTGCCAGCACACAAGGGGGAGCAGGGACCCCCTACGAGCAGTACTTC.

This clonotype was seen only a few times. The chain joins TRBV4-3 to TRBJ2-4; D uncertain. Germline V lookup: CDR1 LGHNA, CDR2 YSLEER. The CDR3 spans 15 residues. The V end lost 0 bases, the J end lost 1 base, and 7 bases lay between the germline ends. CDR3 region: CASSQDIGAKNIQYF. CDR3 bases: TGCGCCAGCAGCCAAGATATAGGGGCCAAAAACATTCAGTACTTC.

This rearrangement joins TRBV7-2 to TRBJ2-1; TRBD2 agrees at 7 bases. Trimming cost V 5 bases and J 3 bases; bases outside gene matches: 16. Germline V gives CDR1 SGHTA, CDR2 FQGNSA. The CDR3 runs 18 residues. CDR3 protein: CASSPRNPRGVIYNEQFF. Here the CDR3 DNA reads TGTGCCAGCAGCCCGAGGAACCCCCGGGGGGTGATCTACAATGAGCAGTTCTTC.

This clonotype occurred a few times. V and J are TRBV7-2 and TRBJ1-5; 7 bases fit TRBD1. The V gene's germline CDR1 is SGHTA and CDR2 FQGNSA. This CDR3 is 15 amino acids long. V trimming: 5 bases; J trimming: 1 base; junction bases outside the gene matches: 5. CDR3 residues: CASSRQGTSNQPQHF. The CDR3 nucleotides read TGTGCCAGCAGCCGACAGGGTACGAGCAATCAGCCCCAGCATTTT.

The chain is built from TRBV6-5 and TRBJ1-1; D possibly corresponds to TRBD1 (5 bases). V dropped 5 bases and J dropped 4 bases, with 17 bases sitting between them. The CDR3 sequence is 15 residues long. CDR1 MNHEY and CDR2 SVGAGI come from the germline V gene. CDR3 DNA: TGTGCCAGCAGTAACCCCGGGACGGCTGGCACTGAAGCTTTCTTT. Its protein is CASSNPGTAGTEAFF.

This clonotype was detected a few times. CDR3 sequence reads: CASSLAPRTVEQYF. DNA of the CDR3: TGCGCCAGCAGCTTGGCGCCCAGGACGGTTGAGCAGTACTTC. This chain uses TRBV5-1 with TRBJ2-7; D unresolved. The CDR3 covers 14 residues. V was clipped by 0 bases and J by 7 bases, with 14 bases between them. Germline values: CDR1 SGHRS, CDR2 YFSETQ.

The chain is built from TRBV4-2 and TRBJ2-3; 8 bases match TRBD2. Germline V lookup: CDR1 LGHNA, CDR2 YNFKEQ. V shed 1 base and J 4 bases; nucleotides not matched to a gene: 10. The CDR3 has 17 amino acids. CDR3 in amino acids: CASSQASGGLVADTQYF. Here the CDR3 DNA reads TGTGCCAGCAGCCAAGCCTCCGGGGGACTAGTGGCAGATACGCAGTATTTT.